This T cell receptor (beta chain) was documented in a study of T cell responses to AZD1222 COVID-19 vaccine. Study-level points and caveats: Dominant CD4 TCR responses targeted spike regions 160-218 and 743-854. Increased Spike-specific TCR breadth and depth were observed after two AZD1222 doses.

Comment on this clone: Its target is unknown.

The CDR3 loop spans 21 amino acids. Trimming stripped 4 bases from V and 4 bases from J, with 34 bases between. Germline CDR1 and CDR2: PRHDT and FYEKMQ (reference sequence). Sequencing used immunoSEQ multiplex PCR; TCRdb keeps in-frame clones, though not all of them. The table lists about 92,000 clones, just over 85% of them singletons. The source material was peripheral blood, sampled on day 0 of MenACWY control vaccination. The sequence was obtained from an adult in good health. The chain uses TRBV13 and TRBJ2-5; weak D call: TRBD1 (6 bases). CDR3 amino acids: CASSWGGRYLEATGKVETQYF. The CDR3 DNA reads TGTGCCAGCAGCTGGGGTGGGCGGTACCTGGAGGCGACAGGCAAAGTAGAGACCCAGTACTTC.